This T cell receptor beta chain came from a study of shared clonotypes between healthy human individuals. In the study overall: Each donor's CD4 naive and CD4 memory cells filled three plates apiece, CD8 naive two, and CD8 memory one.

Study-level points and caveats: When naive CD4 clonotypes were compared across a handful of donors, approximately 5% were shared. Expectations were that clonotype sharing among donors would be affected by sequencing depth.

CDR1 and CDR2 from the germline V gene are SGHKS and YYEKEE (reference sequence). The CDR3 length is 13 residues. V lost 3 bases to trimming and J lost 7 bases, with 14 bases between them. The naive CD8 subset, CD45RO-negative cells positively selected for CCR7, excluded terminally differentiated effector memory CD45RA+ cells. Repertoires were generated with immunoSEQ multiplex PCR, while TCRdb's copy carries only in-frame clones and drops some. The table records about 1,900,000 clones, approximately 95% of them present only once. A single count supports this clone. Its antigen is unidentified. The sample consisted of naive CD8+ T cells sorted from blood. The rearrangement uses TRBV5-5 and TRBJ2-7, with a weak D call TRBD2 (6 bases). This sequence originates from a young man in good health. In DNA form, the CDR3 reads TGTGCCAGCAGCTCCCCAGGGCGGGGTGAGCAGTACTTC. This encodes CASSSPGRGEQYF.